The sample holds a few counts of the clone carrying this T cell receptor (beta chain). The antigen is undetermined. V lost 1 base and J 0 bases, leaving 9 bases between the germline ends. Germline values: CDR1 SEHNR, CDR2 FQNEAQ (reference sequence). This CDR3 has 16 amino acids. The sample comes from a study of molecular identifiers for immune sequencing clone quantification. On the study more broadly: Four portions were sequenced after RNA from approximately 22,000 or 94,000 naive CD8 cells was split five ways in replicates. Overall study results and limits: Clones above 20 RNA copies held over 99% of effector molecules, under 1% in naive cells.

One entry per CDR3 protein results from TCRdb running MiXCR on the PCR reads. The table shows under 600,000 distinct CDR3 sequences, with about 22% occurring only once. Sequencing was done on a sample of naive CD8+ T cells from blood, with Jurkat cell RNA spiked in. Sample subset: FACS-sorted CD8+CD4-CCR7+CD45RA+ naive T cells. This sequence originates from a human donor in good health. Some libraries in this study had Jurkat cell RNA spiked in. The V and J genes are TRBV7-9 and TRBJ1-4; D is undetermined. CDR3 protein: CASSLVTIATNEKLFF. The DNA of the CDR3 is TGTGCCAGCAGCTTAGTCACAATTGCAACTAATGAAAAACTGTTTTTT.